The source of this T cell receptor beta chain is a study of response to subunit inactivated influenza vaccine (dated by TCRdb to between 2018 and 2020). About the full investigation: The study used deep quantitative T cell receptor repertoire profiling to track responses to a trivalent subunit inactivated influenza vaccine. General conclusions and limits of the study: According to the authors, only a limited number of new T cells may be recruited by each seasonal influenza vaccination.

The receptor library was made with RT-PCR. The instrument was an Illumina HiSeq 2500. The raw public data were reprocessed by TCRdb itself: fastp quality trimming at Q25, MiXCR clonotype calling, in-frame beta chains only. Records with the same CDR3 protein are collapsed into one entry carrying the most frequent genes and DNA. In all, the sample holds 560,000 or so distinct CDR3 sequences, and about 8% of those were seen once. The biggest ten clones account for 13% of the sample. CDR1 and CDR2 were assigned from the germline V gene (reference sequence) as DFQATT and SNEGSKA. Deletion took 1 base off V and 7 bases off J, with a span of 13 bases between the germline ends. Counted from cysteine to phenylalanine, this CDR3 has 14 amino acids. The kept DNA is CDR3 alone, 42 bases in frame from the first base. This clonotype was detected only a few times. Its binding antigen is unknown. No qualities accompany the bases; no much larger clone lies one base away.

The rearranged chain carries TRBV20-1 and TRBJ1-4; tentative D gene TRBD1, with 5 bases matching. This TCR was recovered from a man between 50 and 69 years old who received an inactivated influenza vaccine. Donor details come from another sample of the same person, matched by shared clones. The sequencing here drew on PBMCs from blood, taken 23 to 25 months after vaccination. The CDR3 has the sequence CSARGGGTGEKLFF. Here is the DNA: TGCAGTGCTAGAGGGGGGGGTACGGGTGAAAAACTGTTTTTT.